These T cell receptor beta chains were read from a single sample in a study of blood T cell repertoires in COVID-19. Measured with immunoSEQ multiplex PCR; TCRdb has only the in-frame clones, and not every one. The data show roughly 150,000 clones, with 75% to 85% seen just once and 2.5% to 3% held by the top ten. The sequencing input was peripheral blood. The receptors originated from a man in his forties or fifties with acute or convalescent COVID-19. Both conserved end residues are part of each CDR3. Each record gives: V gene, clone size, D gene, J gene, CDR3 protein, CDR3 DNA. D genes are given only for firm matches. Size is stated for part of the rows, as once, few or many counts, or as a class when the clone is expanded.

TRBV5-1	.	TRBD1	TRBJ1-4	CASSLAGTAFTNEKLFF	TGCGCCAGCAGCTTGGCCGGGACAGCATTTACCAATGAAAAACTGTTTTTT
TRBV5-1	.	.	TRBJ2-6	CASSLRAAGAGANVLTF	TGCGCCAGCAGCTTGAGGGCAGCGGGCGCGGGGGCCAACGTCCTGACTTTC
TRBV7-3	.	.	TRBJ2-2	CASSLSGTLGELFF	TGTGCCAGCAGCTTATCAGGGACTTTGGGGGAGCTGTTTTTT
TRBV6-1	.	.	TRBJ2-3	CASSDSVKDTQYF	TGTGCCAGCAGTGATTCTGTAAAAGATACGCAGTATTTT
TRBV7-6	few	.	TRBJ2-1	CASSLAHSLPYNEQFF	TGTGCCAGCAGCTTAGCCCACAGCCTCCCCTACAATGAGCAGTTCTTC
TRBV5-1	.	.	TRBJ1-2	CASSLGVNYGYTF	TGCGCCAGCAGCTTGGGAGTAAACTATGGCTACACCTTC
TRBV27	.	.	TRBJ2-7	CASSLAGFAEQYF	TGTGCCAGCAGTTTAGCGGGGTTCGCCGAGCAGTACTTC
TRBV3-1/TRBV3-2	.	.	TRBJ2-7	CASSQTTYEQYF	TGTGCCAGCAGCCAAACTACCTACGAGCAGTACTTC
TRBV24-1	.	.	TRBJ1-4	CATQGATNEKLFF	TGTGCCACTCAGGGCGCAACTAATGAAAAACTGTTTTTT
TRBV6-6	.	.	TRBJ1-2	CASARGTAYGYTF	TGTGCCAGCGCTAGGGGGACGGCTTATGGCTACACCTTC
TRBV5-1	.	.	TRBJ1-2	CASSPRQTEFYGYTF	TGCGCCAGCAGCCCCCGACAGACAGAGTTCTATGGCTACACCTTC
TRBV28	.	.	TRBJ1-2	CASSFSGIVNYGYTF	TGTGCCAGCAGTTTTTCAGGGATCGTAAACTATGGCTACACCTTC
TRBV6-5	.	.	TRBJ1-1	CASSYSMTHNTEAFF	TGTGCCAGCAGTTACTCGATGACTCACAACACTGAAGCTTTCTTT
TRBV27	.	.	TRBJ2-2	CASSPYFTGELFF	TGTGCCAGCAGTCCTTACTTCACCGGGGAGCTGTTTTTT
TRBV13	.	.	TRBJ1-2	CASSLQQGQAGYTF	TGTGCCAGCAGCTTACAGCAGGGGCAGGCTGGCTACACCTTC
TRBV29-1	.	TRBD1	TRBJ1-1	CSVEGTGDFGAFF	TGCAGCGTTGAAGGGACAGGGGATTTCGGAGCTTTCTTT
TRBV5-4	few	.	TRBJ1-1	CASNTGTTSVTEAFF	TGTGCCAGCAACACCGGGACAACCTCGGTGACTGAAGCTTTCTTT
TRBV30	.	TRBD2	TRBJ2-3	CACRGLEISDTQYF	TGTGCCTGCCGGGGACTAGAGATTTCGGATACGCAGTATTTT
TRBV2	.	TRBD1	TRBJ1-1	CARNLGQENTEAFF	TGTGCCAGGAATCTGGGACAGGAGAACACTGAAGCTTTCTTT
TRBV6-1	.	.	TRBJ1-2	CASSEATPAERGYTF	TGTGCCAGCAGTGAAGCAACACCCGCCGAGAGGGGCTACACCTTC
TRBV6-5	.	.	TRBJ2-7	CASSYGQEQYF	TGTGCCAGCAGTTATGGCCAGGAGCAGTACTTC
TRBV7-8	.	.	TRBJ2-3	CASSLDKLVFDTQYF	TGTGCCAGCAGCCTAGACAAACTAGTATTTGATACGCAGTATTTT
TRBV12-5	.	.	TRBJ1-5	CASGLDSRQPQHF	TGTGCTAGTGGTTTGGACAGTAGACAGCCCCAGCATTTT
TRBV5-4	.	TRBD1	TRBJ2-5	CASSTGTGRETQYF	TGTGCCAGCAGTACCGGGACAGGGCGGGAGACCCAGTACTTC
TRBV4-2	.	.	TRBJ1-5	CASSQVNRADQPQHF	TGTGCCAGCAGCCAAGTTAACAGGGCGGATCAGCCCCAGCATTTT
TRBV9	.	TRBD1	TRBJ2-7	CASSNPTGAPSYEQYF	TGTGCCAGCAGCAACCCAACAGGGGCGCCTTCCTACGAGCAGTACTTC
TRBV30	.	TRBD1	TRBJ1-5	CACKGGDRYSNQPQHF	TGTGCCTGTAAAGGTGGGGACAGATATAGCAATCAGCCCCAGCATTTT
TRBV9	.	TRBD2	TRBJ2-3	CASSEGLAGVDTQYF	TGTGCCAGCAGCGAGGGACTAGCGGGAGTGGATACGCAGTATTTT
TRBV11-3	.	.	TRBJ2-3	CASSFGYSDGDTQYF	TGTGCCAGCAGCTTCGGGTATTCAGATGGAGATACGCAGTATTTT
TRBV6-6	.	.	TRBJ2-5	CASSYPATRQETQYF	TGTGCCAGCAGTTACCCCGCGACTAGGCAAGAGACCCAGTACTTC
TRBV5-1	.	TRBD1	TRBJ1-5	CASSLGQGFDQPQHF	TGCGCCAGCAGCTTGGGACAGGGTTTCGATCAGCCCCAGCATTTT
TRBV27	.	TRBD1	TRBJ1-3	CASMDRAAGNTIYF	TGTGCCAGCATGGACAGGGCGGCCGGAAACACCATATATTTT
TRBV11-3	few	.	TRBJ2-7	CASSAPAHPGEQYF	TGTGCCAGCAGCGCACCCGCCCACCCGGGAGAGCAGTACTTC
TRBV15	.	TRBD1	TRBJ2-3	CATSRTGVSPSTDTQYF	TGTGCCACCAGCAGGACAGGGGTGAGCCCAAGCACAGATACGCAGTATTTT
TRBV6-1	.	.	TRBJ2-1	CASSETGLPTAELLF	TGTGCCAGCAGTGAAACGGGACTGCCGACCGCCGAGCTCCTCTTC
TRBV28	.	.	TRBJ1-4	CASSLVEGASEKLFF	TGTGCCAGCAGTTTAGTGGAAGGGGCGAGCGAAAAACTGTTTTTT
TRBV7-2	.	TRBD2	TRBJ2-7	CASSSRGGGNYEQYF	TGTGCCAGCAGCTCCAGAGGCGGGGGGAACTACGAGCAGTACTTC
TRBV6-5	.	.	TRBJ2-6	CASSRAAANVLTF	TGTGCCAGCTCGAGGGCTGCGGCCAACGTCCTGACTTTC
TRBV18	.	.	TRBJ1-1	CASSPEGLGTEAFF	TGTGCCAGCTCACCGGAGGGTCTCGGCACTGAAGCTTTCTTT
TRBV12-3/TRBV12-4	.	.	TRBJ2-7	CASSLTGYEQYF	TGTGCCAGCAGTTTAACAGGGTACGAGCAGTACTTC
TRBV7-3	.	.	TRBJ1-3	CASSSRGAGNTIYF	TGTGCCAGCAGCTCCCGGGGGGCCGGAAACACCATATATTTT
TRBV24-1	.	.	TRBJ2-1	CATSDFGGVSYNEQFF	TGTGCCACCAGTGATTTTGGCGGGGTCTCCTACAATGAGCAGTTCTTC
TRBV27	.	.	TRBJ2-3	CASSLSVEGTDTQYF	TGTGCCAGCAGTTTATCTGTAGAGGGCACAGATACGCAGTATTTT
TRBV5-1	.	TRBD2	TRBJ2-3	CASSLFSGVSTDTQYF	TGCGCCAGCAGCTTGTTCAGCGGGGTGAGCACAGATACGCAGTATTTT
TRBV5-1	few	.	TRBJ2-1	CASSLYVQVSAYNEQFF	TGCGCCAGCAGCTTATACGTTCAGGTTTCAGCTTACAATGAGCAGTTCTTC
TRBV10-3	once	.	TRBJ2-5	CAISEHSQAPLQETQYF	TGTGCCATCAGTGAGCATTCTCAAGCCCCCCTCCAAGAGACCCAGTACTTC
TRBV5-1	.	TRBD1	TRBJ1-6	CASSRGQSSSYNSPLHF	TGCGCCAGCAGCAGGGGACAGTCGAGCTCCTATAATTCACCCCTCCACTTT
TRBV7-3	.	.	TRBJ2-3	CASSLERDTQYF	TGTGCCAGCAGCTTAGAGCGAGATACGCAGTATTTT
TRBV2	few	.	TRBJ2-5	CASSRGAGQQETQYF	TGTGCCAGCAGTCGCGGTGCAGGACAGCAAGAGACCCAGTACTTC
TRBV12-3/TRBV12-4	.	.	TRBJ2-5	CASSSPTRSQYF	TGTGCCAGCAGTTCCCCAACGAGGTCCCAGTACTTC
TRBV9	few	TRBD2	TRBJ2-7	CASSKGLAGGLEQYF	TGTGCCAGCAGCAAAGGACTAGCGGGGGGGCTTGAGCAGTACTTC
TRBV30	.	TRBD1	TRBJ1-6	CASDRTGVHSPLHF	TGTGCCAGCGACCGGACAGGGGTACATTCACCCCTCCACTTT
TRBV7-2	once	.	TRBJ1-2	CASRGGRIYGYTF	TGTGCCAGCAGGGGGGGACGGATCTATGGCTACACCTTC
TRBV28	once	TRBD2	TRBJ2-1	CASSAYELAGEINSYNEQFF	TGTGCCAGCAGTGCTTATGAGCTAGCGGGAGAGATTAACTCCTACAATGAGCAGTTCTTC
TRBV5-4	.	.	TRBJ2-5	CASSIPSAGETQYF	TGTGCCAGCAGCATTCCCAGTGCAGGAGAGACCCAGTACTTC